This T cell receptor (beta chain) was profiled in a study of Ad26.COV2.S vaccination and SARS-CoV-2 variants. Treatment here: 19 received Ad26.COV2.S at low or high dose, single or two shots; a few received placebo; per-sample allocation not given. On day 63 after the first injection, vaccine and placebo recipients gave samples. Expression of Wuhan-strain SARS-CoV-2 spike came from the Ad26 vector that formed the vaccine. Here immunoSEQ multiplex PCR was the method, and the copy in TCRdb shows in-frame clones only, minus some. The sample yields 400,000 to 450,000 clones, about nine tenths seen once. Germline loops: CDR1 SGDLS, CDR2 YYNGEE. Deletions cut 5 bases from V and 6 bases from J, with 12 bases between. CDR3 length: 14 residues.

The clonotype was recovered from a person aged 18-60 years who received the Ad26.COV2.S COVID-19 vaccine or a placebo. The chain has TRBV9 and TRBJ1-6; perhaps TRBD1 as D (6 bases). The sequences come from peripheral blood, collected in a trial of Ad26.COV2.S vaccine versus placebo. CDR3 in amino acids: CASRRDTVNSPLHF. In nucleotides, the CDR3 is TGTGCCAGCAGGCGGGACACCGTTAATTCACCCCTCCACTTT. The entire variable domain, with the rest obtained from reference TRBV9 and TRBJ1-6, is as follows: DSGVTQTPKHLITATGQRVTLRCSPRSGDLSVYWYQQSLDQGLQFLIQYYNGEERAKGNILERFSAQQFPDLHSELNLSSLELGDSALYFCASRRDTVNSPLHFGNGTRLTVT.